A single sample gave rise to the 9 T cell receptor beta chains below, sequenced in a study of CD8+ T cells in alopecia areata. It was cDNA, reverse transcribed from extracted RNA, that served as the sequencing template. Assay: immunoSEQ multiplex PCR; the TCRdb copy retains only in-frame clones and omits some. The data contain under 300,000 clones, approximately 60% of them singletons. Noted treatment: oral pan-JAK inhibitor, 5-10 mg twice daily. The sample here was CD4+ T cells sorted from blood, taken around week 54, from a patient treated with tofacitinib. Receptors originate from a human donor with alopecia areata.

This chain connects TRBV27 to TRBJ2-2, with 7 bases identical to TRBD1. Germline CDR1 reads MNHEY; CDR2 reads SMNVEV (reference sequence). V lost 2 bases to trimming and J lost 6 bases; unmatched junction nucleotides: 15. This CDR3 spans 18 amino acids. CDR3 sequence reads: CASSLRGRDRDFPGELFF. The DNA of the CDR3 is TGTGCCAGCAGTTTACGGGGCCGGGACAGAGATTTCCCCGGGGAGCTGTTTTTT.

The V and J genes are TRBV5-4 and TRBJ1-2; 7 positions match TRBD1. With V trimmed by 4 bases and J by 2 bases, 2 bases remained unmatched. Germline V gene lookup returns CDR1 SGHNT and CDR2 YYREEE (reference sequence). The CDR3 loop spans 13 amino acids. CDR3 sequence: CASSPGQNYGYTF. The CDR3 DNA reads TGTGCCAGCAGCCCGGGACAGAACTATGGCTACACCTTC.

This clone occurred a few times. This sequence joins TRBV4-1 and TRBJ2-1; D is ambiguous. V was shortened by 4 bases and J by 3 bases, with 4 bases between the two germline ends. Germline V gene data show CDR1 as MGHRA and CDR2 as YSYEKL. The CDR3 has 12 amino acids. The CDR3, as DNA: TGCGCCAGCAGCCGCGACTACAATGAGCAGTTCTTC. Translation gives CASSRDYNEQFF.

The sample holds a few counts of this clone. V and J are TRBV5-4 and TRBJ2-3; D unresolved. The CDR3 runs 14 residues. Germline CDR1 is SGHNT and CDR2 is YYREEE (reference sequence). Deletions cut 2 bases from V and 1 base from J, with 8 bases between. CDR3 in amino acids: CASSFGPRTDTQYF. CDR3 coding DNA: TGTGCCAGCAGCTTTGGTCCCCGCACAGATACGCAGTATTTT.

This clone was detected only once. The V gene is TRBV30, the J gene TRBJ1-4; 10 bases match TRBD1. V shed 2 bases and J 5 bases; nucleotides not matched to a gene: 5. CDR1 and CDR2 from the germline V gene are GTSNPN and SVGIG (reference sequence). This CDR3 spans 15 amino acids. The CDR3 DNA reads TGTGCCTGGAGTTTTACGACAGGGGGCAATGAAAAACTGTTTTTT. Translation: CAWSFTTGGNEKLFF.

The chain recombines TRBV27 with TRBJ1-5, with TRBD1 matching over 8 bases. Germline V gene sequence: CDR1 MNHEY, CDR2 SMNVEV (reference sequence). The CDR3 totals 16 residues. After removal of 5 bases from V and 2 bases from J, the junction contained 8 bases not matched to a gene. CDR3 bases: TGTGCCAGCAGTAGCCGCGACAGGGGCGGCAATCAGCCCCAGCATTTT. Protein: CASSSRDRGGNQPQHF.

Points on this clone: The germline gene is not matched at one end of the junction; a read error may be the cause. V and J are TRBV4-2 and TRBJ1-2, with D unclear. CDR1 is LGHNA and CDR2 is YNFKEQ in the germline V gene. The length of the CDR3 is 16 residues. CDR3 region: CASSQEAGFHGYGYTF. CDR3 sequence (DNA): TGTGCCAGCAGTCAAGAAGCTGGGTTTCACGGCTATGGCTACACCTTC.

This clone was detected once. This rearrangement joins TRBV30 to TRBJ1-5; weak D call: TRBD1 (6 bases). The CDR3 runs 15 residues. Germline V gives CDR1 GTSNPN, CDR2 SVGIG (reference sequence). Between the trimmed V and J ends, which lost 2 bases and 6 bases, there was a span of 17 bases. The CDR3 loop is CAWSQGSSAGQPQHF. The CDR3 region has the DNA TGTGCCTGGAGTCAGGGGTCTTCTGCCGGTCAGCCCCAGCATTTT.

To note about this clone: In the same sample, other DNA sequences code for this CDR3. J is TRBJ1-3 and V is TRBV30; D not certain. This CDR3 comprises 13 residues. The germline V and J ends were trimmed by 0 bases and 4 bases, with 7 bases remaining between them. Germline CDR1 is GTSNPN and CDR2 is SVGIG (reference sequence). The CDR3 spells CAWSVKGGNTIYF. CDR3 bases: TGTGCCTGGAGTGTAAAAGGCGGAAACACCATATATTTT.